Following are 16 T cell receptor beta chains from one sample sequenced in a study of T cells in Graves' hyperthyroidism and ophthalmopathy. There were TCR beta CDR3 regions amplified from RNA transcripts. When the TCR CDR3 underwent first-round RT-PCR, the HTBI primer set was used. A single record per CDR3 protein comes from TCRdb applying MiXCR to the multiplex PCR reads. Of fewer than 250,000 distinct CDR3 sequences listed, 15% to 20% are singletons. Input material: blood. These receptors all stem from a man aged 50 to 59 with Graves' hyperthyroidism.

The sample holds many counts of this clonotype. The V gene is TRBV5-1, the J gene TRBJ1-2; a weak D match, TRBD1 (6 bases). Between the trimmed V and J ends, which lost 1 base and 2 bases, there was a span of 18 bases. Germline lookup yields CDR1 SGHRS and CDR2 YFSETQ. The CDR3 totals 17 residues. The CDR3 sequence is CASSLPRDIASNYGYTF. As DNA, the CDR3 is TGCGCCAGCAGCTTGCCCCGGGACATTGCATCAAACTATGGCTACACCTTC.

In its sample, this clonotype was seen a few times. V and J are TRBV24-1 and TRBJ1-2; no clear D. Per the germline V gene, CDR1 is KGHDR and CDR2 is SFDVKD. This CDR3 spans 12 amino acids. Trimming took off 4 bases at V and 6 bases at J, with 8 bases between the two ends. This CDR3 is CATSEERHGYTF. DNA of the CDR3: TGTGCCACCAGTGAAGAGAGACATGGCTACACCTTC.

This clonotype was seen ten or more times. The V and J genes are TRBV7-9 and TRBJ2-7, with D possibly being TRBD2 (6 bases). The CDR3 runs 14 residues. V was trimmed by 3 bases and J by 3 bases, leaving 12 bases between them. The V gene's germline CDR1 is SEHNR and CDR2 FQNEAQ (reference sequence). The CDR3 loop is CASSFGGVGYEQYF. The CDR3 nucleotides read TGTGCCAGCAGCTTCGGGGGAGTAGGCTACGAGCAGTACTTC.

In this sample, this clonotype turned up many times. The CDR3 spells CSARVPRDYGYTF. The DNA of the CDR3 is TGCAGTGCTAGAGTTCCCAGAGACTATGGCTACACCTTC. The genes are TRBV20-1 and TRBJ1-2; D is undetermined. The CDR3 consists of 13 residues. Trimming pared 1 base from V and 3 bases from J, leaving 9 bases between. Looked up from germline, CDR1 is DFQATT and CDR2 is SNEGSKA (reference sequence).

The table lists this clonotype with a few counts. V gene TRBV20-1 combines with J gene TRBJ2-3; unclear D gene. Trimming took off 3 bases at V and 0 bases at J, with 10 bases between the two ends. The CDR3 spans 14 residues. From germline, CDR1 is DFQATT and CDR2 SNEGSKA (reference sequence). CDR3 DNA: TGCAGTGCTAGGCCAGGCCGGAGCACAGATACGCAGTATTTT. Protein sequence: CSARPGRSTDTQYF.

This clonotype was picked up many times. J is TRBJ2-1 and V is TRBV11-2; D is possibly TRBD2 (6 bases). V was pared by 5 bases and J by 2 bases, with 13 bases between. The germline gives CDR1 SGHAT, CDR2 FQNNGV. The CDR3 length is 15 residues. CDR3 loop: CASSRENWAYNEQFF. In nucleotides, the CDR3 is TGTGCCAGCAGCCGGGAGAACTGGGCCTACAATGAGCAGTTCTTC.

This clonotype showed up many times. This chain connects TRBV7-8 to TRBJ2-7; 10 bases match TRBD2. The ends lost 7 bases at V and 7 bases at J; junction bases unmatched: 10. This CDR3 comprises 14 residues. The germline V gene has CDR1 SGHVS and CDR2 FQNEAQ. The CDR3 loop reads CASTLSGRAGEQYF. CDR3 coding DNA: TGTGCCAGCACCCTCAGCGGGAGGGCGGGGGAGCAGTACTTC.

This chain uses TRBV6-1 with TRBJ2-5, with 8 nucleotides matching TRBD1. This CDR3 has 15 residues. Looked up from germline, CDR1 is MNHNS and CDR2 is SASEGT. V gave up 6 bases and J gave up 2 bases; unmatched junction bases: 8. DNA of the CDR3: TGTGCCAGCAGCCGGGACAGGCAAATACAAGAGACCCAGTACTTC. Its protein is CASSRDRQIQETQYF.

The chain joins TRBV6-1 to TRBJ2-1; 12 bases fit TRBD2. Germline lookup yields CDR1 MNHNS and CDR2 SASEGT. This CDR3 is built from 17 residues. J gave up 7 bases and V 4 bases, and 11 bases lay outside the gene matches. The CDR3 nucleotides are TGTGCCAGCAGTGGATCCGGGACTAGCGGGCCTCGGAATGAGCAGTTCTTC. Residues: CASSGSGTSGPRNEQFF.

This chain joins TRBV9 and TRBJ2-1, with 8 nucleotides matching TRBD1. Germline V CDR1 and CDR2: SGDLS, YYNGEE. The CDR3 runs to 20 residues. V trimming: 3 bases; J trimming: 2 bases; junction bases outside the gene matches: 19. CDR3 in DNA: TGTGCCAGCAGCGGGACAGGGTTTGGTCGGACCAACAACCCCTACAATGAGCAGTTCTTC. It yields the protein CASSGTGFGRTNNPYNEQFF.

This clonotype was seen a handful of times. The V gene is TRBV4-2, the J gene TRBJ1-1, with no clear D. Deletions cut 0 bases from V and 0 bases from J, with 8 bases between. The CDR3 totals 15 residues. Germline V gene data show CDR1 as LGHNA and CDR2 as YNFKEQ. CDR3 DNA sequence: TGTGCCAGCAGCCAAGATACGGGAGTGAACACTGAAGCTTTCTTT. Amino acids: CASSQDTGVNTEAFF.

This clonotype appeared many times. This sequence joins TRBV11-3 and TRBJ2-2, with 9 bases aligning to TRBD2. The CDR3 extends over 18 amino acids. CDR1 and CDR2 (germline): SGHNT, YENEEA. V shed 5 bases and J 6 bases; nucleotides not matched to a gene: 16. The CDR3 reads CASSPMRVAGVYAGELFF. CDR3 bases: TGTGCCAGCAGCCCCATGAGGGTAGCGGGAGTTTATGCCGGGGAGCTGTTTTTT.

This clonotype was seen repeatedly, ten times or more. The rearrangement links TRBV5-1 to TRBJ1-1, with TRBD1 as a possible D gene (5 bases). Germline CDR1 and CDR2: SGHRS and YFSETQ. There are 14 residues in the CDR3. V was pared by 6 bases and J by 5 bases, with 17 bases between. The CDR3 nucleotides read TGCGCCAGCACCCCAGGGACGGCTGGAACTGAAGCTTTCTTT. This codes for CASTPGTAGTEAFF.

This clonotype was recorded many times. The chain has TRBV11-3 and TRBJ1-1; 9 nucleotides match TRBD1. Germline values: CDR1 SGHNT, CDR2 YENEEA. V gave up 5 bases and J gave up 6 bases; unmatched junction bases: 7. The length of the CDR3 is 14 residues. This chain's CDR3 is CASSLGTGRPEAFF. CDR3 DNA: TGTGCCAGCAGCCTAGGGACAGGGAGGCCTGAAGCTTTCTTT.

This clonotype was counted at least ten times. This chain connects TRBV7-6 to TRBJ2-3; D not certain. CDR1 is SGHVS and CDR2 is FNYEAQ in the germline V gene. V lost 5 bases and J lost 4, with 10 bases in between. This CDR3 contains 13 residues. CDR3 in DNA: TGTGCCAGCAGCCTAGGGAACTCAGATACGCAGTATTTT. Translation: CASSLGNSDTQYF.

The chain carries TRBV9 and TRBJ1-1; D remains unclear. Germline assignment: CDR1 SGDLS and CDR2 YYNGEE. Trimming removed 4 bases at V and 6 bases at J, with 13 bases between. The CDR3 spans 13 residues. The CDR3 loop reads CASSLAPAAEAFF. CDR3 in DNA: TGTGCCAGCAGCCTCGCTCCGGCGGCTGAAGCTTTCTTT.